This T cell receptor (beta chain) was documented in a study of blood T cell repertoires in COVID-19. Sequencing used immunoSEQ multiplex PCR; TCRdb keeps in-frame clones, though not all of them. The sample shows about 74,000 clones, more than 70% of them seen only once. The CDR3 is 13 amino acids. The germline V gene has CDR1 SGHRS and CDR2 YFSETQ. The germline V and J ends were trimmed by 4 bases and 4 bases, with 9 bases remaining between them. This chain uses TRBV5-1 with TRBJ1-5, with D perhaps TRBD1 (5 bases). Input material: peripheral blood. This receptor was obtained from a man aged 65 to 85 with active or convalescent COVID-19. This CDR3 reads CASSRRGNQPQHF. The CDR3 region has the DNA TGCGCCAGCAGCCGGCGGGGGAATCAGCCCCAGCATTTT.